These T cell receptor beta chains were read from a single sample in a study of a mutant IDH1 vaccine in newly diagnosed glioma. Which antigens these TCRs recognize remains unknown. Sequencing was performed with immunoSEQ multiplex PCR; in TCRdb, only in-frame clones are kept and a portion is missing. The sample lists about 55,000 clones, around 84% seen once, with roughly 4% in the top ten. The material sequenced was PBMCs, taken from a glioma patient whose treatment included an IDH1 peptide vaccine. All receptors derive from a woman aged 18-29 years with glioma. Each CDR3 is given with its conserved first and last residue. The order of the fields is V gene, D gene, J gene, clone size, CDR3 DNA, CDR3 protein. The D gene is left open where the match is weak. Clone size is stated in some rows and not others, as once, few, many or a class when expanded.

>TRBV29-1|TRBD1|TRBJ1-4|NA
TGCAGCGTTCAAACGACAGGGATCAGGACTGAAAAACTGTTTTTT
CSVQTTGIRTEKLFF
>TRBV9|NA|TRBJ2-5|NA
TGTGCCAGCAGCGTAGAGGGCAGGGATGGGGAGACCCAGTACTTC
CASSVEGRDGETQYF
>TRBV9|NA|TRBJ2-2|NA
TGTGCCAGCAGCGTAGCATCAAGGGGAGGCACCGGGGAGCTGTTTTTT
CASSVASRGGTGELFF
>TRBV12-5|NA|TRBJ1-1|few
TGTGCTAGTGGTTACACTGAAGCTTTCTTT
CASGYTEAFF
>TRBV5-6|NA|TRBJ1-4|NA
TGTGCCAGCAGTACGACAAAAACTAATGAAAAACTGTTTTTT
CASSTTKTNEKLFF
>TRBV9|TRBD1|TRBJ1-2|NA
TGTGCCAGCAGCGCCTTGGACAGGGGTCACTATGGCTACACCTTC
CASSALDRGHYGYTF
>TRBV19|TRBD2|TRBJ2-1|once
TGTGCCAGTAGCCCCATAGGGACTAGAGGCTACAATGAGCAGTTCTTC
CASSPIGTRGYNEQFF
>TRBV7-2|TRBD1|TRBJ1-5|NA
TGTGCCAGCAGCTTGACAGGGAATCAGCCCCAGCATTTT
CASSLTGNQPQHF
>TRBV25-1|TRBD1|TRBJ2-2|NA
TGTGCCAGCAGGGGTCGGACAGGGGTAACCGGGGAGCTGTTTTTT
CASRGRTGVTGELFF
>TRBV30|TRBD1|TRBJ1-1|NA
TGTGCCTGGGCAGGGGGGCTGAACACTGAAGCTTTCTTT
CAWAGGLNTEAFF
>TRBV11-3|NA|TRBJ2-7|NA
TGTGCCAGCAGCTTAGCCTACGAGCAGTACTTC
CASSLAYEQYF
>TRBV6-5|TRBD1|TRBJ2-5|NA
TGTGCCAGCAGAATCACTACAGGGGTGGAGACCCAGTACTTC
CASRITTGVETQYF
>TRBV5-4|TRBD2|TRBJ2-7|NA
TGTGCCAGCAGCGGGGGACGGGGGGGTGTGCAGTACTTC
CASSGGRGGVQYF
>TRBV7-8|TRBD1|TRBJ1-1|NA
TGTGCCAGCAGCACTGGACAGGGGATGAACACTGAAGCTTTCTTT
CASSTGQGMNTEAFF
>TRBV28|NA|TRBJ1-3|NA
TGTGCCAGCAGCACTGGAAACACCATATATTTT
CASSTGNTIYF
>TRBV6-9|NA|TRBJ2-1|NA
TGTGCCAGCACGGTAGGGAATAGCGATGAGCAGTTCTTC
CASTVGNSDEQFF
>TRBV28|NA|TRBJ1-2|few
TGTGCCAGCACCTTGGCGCCGGGCAGGGATGGCTACACCTTC
CASTLAPGRDGYTF
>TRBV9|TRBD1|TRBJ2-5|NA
TGTGCCAGCAGAGGACAGGGGAGAGAGACCCAGTACTTC
CASRGQGRETQYF
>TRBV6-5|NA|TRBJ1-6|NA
TGTGCCAGCAGTTACTCCACGCTGGGAGGGAATTCACCCCTCCACTTT
CASSYSTLGGNSPLHF
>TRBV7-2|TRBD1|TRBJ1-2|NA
TGTGCCAGCAGCCCCTTATTGGGACAGGGGGCTCCACACCATGGCTACACCTTC
CASSPLLGQGAPHHGYTF
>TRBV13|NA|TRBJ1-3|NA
TGTGCCAGCAGCTTGTCCTTCTCTGGAAACACCATATATTTT
CASSLSFSGNTIYF
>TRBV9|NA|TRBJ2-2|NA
TGTGCCAGCAGCGTCACAGGGACCGGGGAGCTGTTTTTT
CASSVTGTGELFF
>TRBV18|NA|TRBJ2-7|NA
TGTGCCAGCGTAGGGAGCTCCTACGAGCAGTACTTC
CASVGSSYEQYF
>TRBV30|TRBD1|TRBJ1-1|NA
TGTGCCTGGGCCACCGGGACAGCGGGCACTGAAGCTTTCTTT
CAWATGTAGTEAFF
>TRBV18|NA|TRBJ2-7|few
TGTGCCACCCGGACGGATACCTACGAGCAGTACTTC
CATRTDTYEQYF
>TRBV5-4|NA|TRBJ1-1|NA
TGTGCCAGCAGCTTGGTCCGTGGGACTGAAGCTTTCTTT
CASSLVRGTEAFF
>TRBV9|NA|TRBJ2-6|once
TGTGCCAGCAGCGCTCCCGGGACTCGAAGCTCTGGGGCCAACGTCCTGACTTTC
CASSAPGTRSSGANVLTF
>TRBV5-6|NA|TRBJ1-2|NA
TGTGCCAGCACCCCCGACGCCCCAGGATATGGCTACACCTTC
CASTPDAPGYGYTF
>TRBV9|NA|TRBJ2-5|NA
TGTGCCAGCAGCGTGGGCAGCAAGCAAGAGACCCAGTACTTC
CASSVGSKQETQYF
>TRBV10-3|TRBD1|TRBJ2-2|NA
TGTGCCATGGGACAGAGCTCCACCGGGGAGCTGTTTTTT
CAMGQSSTGELFF
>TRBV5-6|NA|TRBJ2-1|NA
TGTGCCAGCAGCTTTCGGGACTCCCGGCTTTTGGAGCAGTTCTTC
CASSFRDSRLLEQFF
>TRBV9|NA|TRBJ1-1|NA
TGTGCCAGCAGCCGGGGTAGCACTGAAGCTTTCTTT
CASSRGSTEAFF
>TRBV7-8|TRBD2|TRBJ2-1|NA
TGTGCCAGCAGCCCGCGACTAGCGGGAGTGAATGAGCAGTTCTTC
CASSPRLAGVNEQFF
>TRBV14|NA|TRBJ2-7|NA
TGTGCCAGCAGCCCTTCGCGGGCGCGGGGGCTGTACGAGCAGTACTTC
CASSPSRARGLYEQYF
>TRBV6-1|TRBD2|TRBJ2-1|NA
TGTGCCAGCAGTGAAGAGGCTAGCGGGATCTTTAGGGATGAGCAGTTCTTC
CASSEEASGIFRDEQFF
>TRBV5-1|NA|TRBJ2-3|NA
TGCGCCAGCAGCTCCGGGACTCCCACAGATACGCAGTATTTT
CASSSGTPTDTQYF
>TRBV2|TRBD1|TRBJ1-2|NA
TGTGCCAGCAGCGCTGGACAGGGATCCTATGGCTACACCTTC
CASSAGQGSYGYTF
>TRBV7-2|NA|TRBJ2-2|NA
TGTGCCAGCAGCTTATCTCCTATAGGCGGGGAGCTGTTTTTT
CASSLSPIGGELFF
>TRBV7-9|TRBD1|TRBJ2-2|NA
TGTGCCAGCAGCTCGGGACAGGGGATGTTTGCCGGGGAGCTGTTTTTT
CASSSGQGMFAGELFF
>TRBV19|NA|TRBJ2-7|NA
TGTGCCAGTAGTACATCTGCGTTAGACGCCTACGAGCAGTACTTC
CASSTSALDAYEQYF
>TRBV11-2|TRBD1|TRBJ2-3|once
TGTGCCAGCAGCTTAGGCCTGACAGGGGGGAGGACAGATACGCAGTATTTT
CASSLGLTGGRTDTQYF
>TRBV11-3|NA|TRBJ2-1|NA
TGTGCCAGCAGCTCAGGGGACAATGAGCAGTTCTTC
CASSSGDNEQFF
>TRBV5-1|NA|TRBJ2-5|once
TGCGCCAGCAGCTCTTCGGACAGAGTCCAAGAGACCCAGTACTTC
CASSSSDRVQETQYF
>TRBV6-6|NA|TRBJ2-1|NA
TGTGCCAGCAGTTACGAAGGGGTCGGCTACAATGAGCAGTTCTTC
CASSYEGVGYNEQFF
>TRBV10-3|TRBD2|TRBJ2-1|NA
TGTGCGTGCAGCGGGAGGGCCTCCAATGAGCAGTTCTTC
CACSGRASNEQFF
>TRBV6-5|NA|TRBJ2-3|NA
TGTGCCAGCAGCCCAAACAGATATACGCAGTATTTT
CASSPNRYTQYF
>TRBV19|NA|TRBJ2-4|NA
TGTGCCAGTATGGGGGGAGCCAAAAACATTCAGTACTTC
CASMGGAKNIQYF
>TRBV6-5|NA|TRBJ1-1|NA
TGTGCCAGCAGTGACCCCGCAAGACACACTGAAGCTTTCTTT
CASSDPARHTEAFF
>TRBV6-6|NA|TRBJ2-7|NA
TGTGCCAGCAGTGCCCTGGCCTACGAGCAGTACTTC
CASSALAYEQYF
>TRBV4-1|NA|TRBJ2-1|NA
TGCGCCAGCAGCCAAGCGCAGGGTCTTGGTGAGCAGTTCTTC
CASSQAQGLGEQFF
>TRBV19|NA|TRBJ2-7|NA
TGTGCCAGTAGTCCGGGGAGCGTCGACGAGCAGTACTTC
CASSPGSVDEQYF
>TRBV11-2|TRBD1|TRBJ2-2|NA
TGTGCCAGCAGCCTCAGGGGGCCCAACACCGGGGAGCTGTTTTTT
CASSLRGPNTGELFF
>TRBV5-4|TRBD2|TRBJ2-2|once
TGTGCCAGCAGCTTAGGACTAGCGGGGAACACCGGGGAGCTGTTTTTT
CASSLGLAGNTGELFF
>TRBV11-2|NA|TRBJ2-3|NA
TGTGCCAGCAGCTTGTGGGCAGGTGAGGCCACAGATACGCAGTATTTT
CASSLWAGEATDTQYF
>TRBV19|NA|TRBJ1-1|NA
TGTGCCAGTAGTATAGACCGTGGGGGGCTAGGGTGGAACACTGAAGCTTTCTTT
CASSIDRGGLGWNTEAFF
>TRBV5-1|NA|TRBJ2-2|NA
TGCGCCAGCAGCTTTTGGGGGGCGCTCGGCGGGGAGCTGTTTTTT
CASSFWGALGGELFF
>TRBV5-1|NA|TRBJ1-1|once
TGCGCCAGCAGCCCAGGTCTCATGGACACTGAAGCTTTCTTT
CASSPGLMDTEAFF
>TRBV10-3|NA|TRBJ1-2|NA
TGTGCCATCAGTCCCCCAGGTACTGACTATGGCTACACCTTC
CAISPPGTDYGYTF
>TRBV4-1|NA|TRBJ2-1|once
TGCGCCAGCAGCTTCCTTTTCGGGGTTTCGATTGACAATGAGCAGTTCTTC
CASSFLFGVSIDNEQFF